A single sample is the source of the 11 T cell receptor beta chains below, sequenced in a study of PD-1 blockade in mismatch repair-deficient tumors. Clones were sequenced by immunoSEQ multiplex PCR, and TCRdb holds only the in-frame ones, with some missing. Of about 110,000 clones in the sample, 70% to 80% were seen once. The material was peripheral blood, obtained about 60 weeks after starting pembrolizumab. The receptors originated from an adult with mismatch repair-deficient cancer.

V is TRBV7-8 and J is TRBJ1-3, with TRBD1 matching 7 bases. After removal of 4 bases from V and 0 bases from J, the junction contained 6 bases not matched to a gene. The germline CDR1 and CDR2 sequences are SGHVS and FQNEAQ. The CDR3 has 16 amino acids. The CDR3 DNA is TGTGCCAGCAGCTGGGGGACAGCCTCCTCTGGAAACACCATATATTTT. This gives the protein CASSWGTASSGNTIYF.

About this clone: The junction departs from germline at one end; a sequencing error may be responsible. The gene calls are TRBV14 and TRBJ2-1, with a weak D call TRBD1 (5 bases). The CDR3 covers 14 residues. CDR1 is SGHDN, CDR2 FVKESK, per germline. CDR3 in amino acids: CASSHRGYYHEQFF. DNA of the CDR3: TGTGCCAGCAGCCATAGGGGTTACTACCATGAGCAGTTCTTC.

The V and J genes are TRBV6-1 and TRBJ1-1, with D tentatively TRBD1 (6 bases). CDR3 length equals 14 residues. Trimming took 6 bases from V and 2 from J, leaving 13 bases between them. Germline V gives CDR1 MNHNS, CDR2 SASEGT. In DNA, the CDR3 is TGTGCCAGCAGACGACCACAGGGAAACACTGAAGCTTTCTTT. Its translation: CASRRPQGNTEAFF.

The V call is TRBV5-4, the J call TRBJ2-1, with D uncertain. This CDR3 comprises 12 residues. Germline CDR1 and CDR2: SGHNT and YYREEE (reference sequence). V was cut by 0 bases and J by 9 bases, with 7 bases left in between. CDR3 residues: CASSLGRGEQFF. The CDR3 DNA is TGTGCCAGCAGCTTGGGACGCGGTGAGCAGTTCTTC.

This chain joins TRBV27 and TRBJ2-3; TRBD1 matches at 8 bases. CDR1 is MNHEY and CDR2 is SMNVEV in the germline V gene (reference sequence). CDR3 length equals 14 residues. J gave up 6 bases and V 5 bases, and 7 bases lay outside the gene matches. The DNA of the CDR3 is TGTGCCAGCAGTCCTTGGACAGGGACCGATACGCAGTATTTT. It translates to CASSPWTGTDTQYF.

This rearrangement joins TRBV4-2 to TRBJ1-2; no clear D. The CDR3 has 13 residues. The germline V and J ends were trimmed by 5 bases and 4 bases, with 11 bases remaining between them. The germline gives CDR1 LGHNA, CDR2 YNFKEQ. CDR3 residues: CASSIPTVYGYTF. The CDR3 DNA is TGTGCCAGCAGCATCCCGACCGTCTATGGCTACACCTTC.

The chain recombines TRBV19 with TRBJ2-7; no clear D gene. Between the trimmed V and J ends, which lost 4 bases and 5 bases, there was a span of 12 bases. This CDR3 has 13 amino acids. Germline-derived CDR1 and CDR2 are LNHDA and SQIVND (reference sequence). The CDR3 sequence is CASSTSPLHEQYF. The DNA for the CDR3 is TGTGCCAGTAGTACCTCTCCTCTGCACGAGCAGTACTTC.

V is TRBV6-1 and J is TRBJ2-5; TRBD2 aligns across 13 bases. Looked up from germline, CDR1 is MNHNS and CDR2 is SASEGT. Losses at the gene ends were 6 bases for V and 4 bases for J; bases not matched to a gene: 2. The CDR3 spans 14 residues. The CDR3: CASRLAGGLETQYF. DNA of the CDR3: TGTGCCAGCAGACTAGCGGGAGGGCTAGAGACCCAGTACTTC.

The J gene is TRBJ1-5, the V gene TRBV9; 10 nucleotides align to TRBD1. The germline V gene has CDR1 SGDLS and CDR2 YYNGEE. The CDR3 is made up of 14 amino acids. The trim removed 2 bases at V and 5 bases at J, leaving 1 base unmatched. CDR3 DNA: TGTGCCAGCAGCGTTGGGACAGGGGATCAGCCCCAGCATTTT. Its translation: CASSVGTGDQPQHF.

J is TRBJ2-5 and V is TRBV7-9; D may be TRBD1 (6 bases). CDR3 length: 15 residues. CDR1 is SEHNR, CDR2 FQNEAQ, per germline (reference sequence). The germline V and J ends were trimmed by 1 base and 4 bases, with 13 bases remaining between them. The CDR3: CASSLEGQPSETQYF. CDR3 DNA sequence: TGTGCCAGCAGCTTAGAGGGACAACCGTCAGAGACCCAGTACTTC. The full variable domain, its missing parts supplied by reference TRBV7-9 and TRBJ2-5, is DTGVSQNPRHKITKRGQNVTFRCDPISEHNRLYWYRQTLGQGPEFLTYFQNEAQLEKSRLLSDRFSAERPKGSFSTLEIQRTEQGDSAMYLCASSLEGQPSETQYFGPGTRLLVL.

The chain has TRBV13 and TRBJ2-2, with 14 bases lining up with TRBD2. This CDR3 contains 22 residues. The J segment lost 6 bases and the V segment lost 5 bases, leaving 23 bases of the junction unmatched. Germline V gene data show CDR1 as PRHDT and CDR2 as FYEKMQ (reference sequence). The CDR3 DNA is TGTGCCAGCAGCCCCCCCTCCTCATCACCGGGACTAGCGGGAGTAGAGGCCGGGGAGCTGTTTTTT. Amino acids: CASSPPSSSPGLAGVEAGELFF.